A single sample is the source of the 11 T cell receptor beta chains below, sequenced in a study of shared clonotypes between healthy human individuals. Produced via immunoSEQ multiplex PCR; TCRdb's table is partial and in-frame only. The sample carries about 340,000 clones, about 70% recorded once. The source material was memory CD4+ T cells sorted from blood. As to subset: CD45RA-negative fraction. The receptors were sampled from a young man in good health.

The chain employs TRBV6-5 and TRBJ2-5, with TRBD1 as a possible D gene (5 bases). Looked up from germline, CDR1 is MNHEY and CDR2 is SVGAGI. The ends were cut back, 5 bases at V and 1 base at J, with 14 bases in the middle. The CDR3 length is 15 residues. The CDR3, as DNA: TGTGCCAGCAGTACCGAACACAGGTTCCAAGAGACCCAGTACTTC. This codes for CASSTEHRFQETQYF.

This clone is a singleton in its sample. This chain links TRBV18 with TRBJ1-2; D ambiguous. V gave up 3 bases and J gave up 2 bases, with 10 bases separating them. Germline V CDR1 and CDR2: KGHSH, LQKENI. The CDR3 length is 14 residues. The CDR3, as DNA: TGTGCCAGCTCACCTAACGTCAGAAACTATGGCTACACCTTC. It is translated as CASSPNVRNYGYTF.

The V gene is TRBV7-9, the J gene TRBJ1-2; D remains ambiguous. Trimming left V 1 base short and J 5 bases short, with 8 bases between. Germline CDR1 reads SEHNR; CDR2 reads FQNEAQ (reference sequence). CDR3 length: 13 residues. The DNA of the CDR3 is TGTGCCAGCAGCTTAGACGAGGGATATGGCTACACCTTC. Translating it yields CASSLDEGYGYTF.

V usage is TRBV27 and J usage is TRBJ2-6; either TRBD1 or TRBD2 may fit D (5 bases each). Germline values: CDR1 MNHEY, CDR2 SMNVEV (reference sequence). This CDR3 contains 17 residues. Trimming cost V 5 bases and J 1 base, with 15 bases left between them. CDR3 in amino acids: CASSPRRGESGANVLTF. The DNA of the CDR3 is TGTGCCAGCAGTCCACGACGAGGGGAGTCTGGGGCCAACGTCCTGACTTTC.

The rearrangement uses TRBV7-8 and TRBJ2-1; 10 positions match TRBD1. This CDR3 region has 15 residues. The V gene end was trimmed by 5 bases and the J gene end by 7 bases; junction bases not matched to a gene: 8. Per the germline V gene, CDR1 is SGHVS and CDR2 is FQNEAQ. Here the CDR3 reads CASSPWDRGPNEQFF. In nucleotides, the CDR3 is TGTGCCAGCAGCCCCTGGGACAGGGGTCCGAATGAGCAGTTCTTC.

This chain connects TRBV6-5 to TRBJ2-7; weak D call: TRBD1 (6 bases). Germline V gene sequence: CDR1 MNHEY, CDR2 SVGAGI. V was pared by 5 bases and J by 3 bases, with 11 bases between. The CDR3 sequence is 13 residues long. DNA for the CDR3: TGTGCCAGCAGTGAGACAGGACTCTACGAGCAGTACTTC. This sequence encodes CASSETGLYEQYF.

This clone appeared a single time. This sequence joins TRBV5-4 and TRBJ2-5; TRBD1 agrees at 7 bases. The CDR3 consists of 12 residues. CDR1 and CDR2 from the germline V gene are SGHNT and YYREEE (reference sequence). Trimming took 4 bases from V and 5 from J; bases not matched to a gene: 2. The CDR3 reads CASSVDRETQYF. The CDR3 DNA follows: TGTGCCAGCAGCGTGGACAGGGAGACCCAGTACTTC. Drawing the rest from reference TRBV5-4 and TRBJ2-5, the complete variable domain is ETGVTQSPTHLIKTRGQQVTLRCSSQSGHNTVSWYQQALGQGPQFIFQYYREEENGRGNFPPRFSGLQFPNYSSELNVNALELDDSALYLCASSVDRETQYFGPGTRLLVL.

V and J are TRBV9 and TRBJ2-1; 9 bases fit TRBD2. The CDR3 extends over 15 amino acids. Germline trimming cut 5 bases from V and 7 bases from J; bases unmatched to any gene: 10. Germline loops: CDR1 SGDLS, CDR2 YYNGEE. Here the CDR3 DNA reads TGTGCCAGCAGTTTGACTAGCGGCCCTAGGAATGAGCAGTTCTTC. Encoded protein: CASSLTSGPRNEQFF.

This clone was counted only a few times. The V gene is TRBV27, the J gene TRBJ2-5; 11 positions match TRBD2. V was pared by 6 bases and J by 2 bases, with 17 bases of the junction left unmatched. This CDR3 contains 19 residues. Germline values: CDR1 MNHEY, CDR2 SMNVEV (reference sequence). DNA for the CDR3: TGTGCCAGCAGGAGAACCGGGACTAGCGGAACTCGGTGGCAAGAGACCCAGTACTTC. Translating it yields CASRRTGTSGTRWQETQYF.

J is TRBJ2-1 and V is TRBV5-6; possible D gene TRBD1, 6 bases. Between the trimmed V and J ends, which lost 2 bases and 5 bases, there was a span of 14 bases. This CDR3 is built from 15 residues. Germline loops: CDR1 SGHDT, CDR2 YYEEEE. The CDR3 is CASSFGPQGNNEQFF. For the CDR3, the DNA is TGTGCCAGCAGCTTTGGACCTCAGGGGAACAATGAGCAGTTCTTC.

The rearrangement links TRBV28 to TRBJ2-5, with D tentatively TRBD2 (6 bases). The CDR3 runs 15 residues. CDR1 and CDR2 (germline): MDHEN, SYDVKM. The germline V and J ends were trimmed by 6 bases and 1 base, with 15 bases remaining between them. For the CDR3, the DNA is TGTGCCAGCAGGGCCGGACGGGACTTCCAAGAGACCCAGTACTTC. Translation gives CASRAGRDFQETQYF.